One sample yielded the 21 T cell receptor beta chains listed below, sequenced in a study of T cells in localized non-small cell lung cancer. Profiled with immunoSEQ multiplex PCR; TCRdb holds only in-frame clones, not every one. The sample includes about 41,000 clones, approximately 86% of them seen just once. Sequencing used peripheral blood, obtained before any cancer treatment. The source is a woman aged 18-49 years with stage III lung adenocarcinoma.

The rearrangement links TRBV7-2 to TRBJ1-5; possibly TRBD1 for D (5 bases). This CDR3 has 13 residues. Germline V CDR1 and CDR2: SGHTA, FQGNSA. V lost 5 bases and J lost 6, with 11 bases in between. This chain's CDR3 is CASSAGRGQPQHF. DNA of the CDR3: TGTGCCAGCAGCGCAGGAAGGGGTCAGCCCCAGCATTTT.

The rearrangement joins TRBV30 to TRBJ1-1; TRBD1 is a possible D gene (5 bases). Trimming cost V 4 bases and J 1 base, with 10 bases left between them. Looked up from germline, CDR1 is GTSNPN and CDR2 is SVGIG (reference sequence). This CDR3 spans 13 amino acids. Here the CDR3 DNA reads TGTGCCTGGACGGGACCGAAGAACACTGAAGCTTTCTTT. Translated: CAWTGPKNTEAFF. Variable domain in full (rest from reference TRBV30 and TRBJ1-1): SQTIHQWPATLVQPVGSPLSLECTVEGTSNPNLYWYRQAAGRGLQLLFYSVGIGQISSEVPQNLSASRPQDRQFILSSKKLLLSDSGFYLCAWTGPKNTEAFFGQGTRLTVV.

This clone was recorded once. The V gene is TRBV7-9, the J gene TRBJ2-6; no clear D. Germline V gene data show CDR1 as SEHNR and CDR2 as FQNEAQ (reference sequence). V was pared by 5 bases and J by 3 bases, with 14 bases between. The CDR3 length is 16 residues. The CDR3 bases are TGTGCCAGCAGCCCAACACCCCGGAGTGGGGCCAACGTCCTGACTTTC. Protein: CASSPTPRSGANVLTF.

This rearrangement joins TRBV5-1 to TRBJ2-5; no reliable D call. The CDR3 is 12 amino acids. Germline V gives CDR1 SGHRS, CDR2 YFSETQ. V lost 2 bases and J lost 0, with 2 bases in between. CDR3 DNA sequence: TGCGCCAGCAGCTTCCACCAAGAGACCCAGTACTTC. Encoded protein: CASSFHQETQYF.

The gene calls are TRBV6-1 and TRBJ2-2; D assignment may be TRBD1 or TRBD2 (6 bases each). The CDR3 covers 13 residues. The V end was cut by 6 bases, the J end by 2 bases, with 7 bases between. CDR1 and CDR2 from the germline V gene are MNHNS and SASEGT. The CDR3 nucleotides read TGTGCCAGCAGGGGGGGCAACACCGGGGAGCTGTTTTTT. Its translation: CASRGGNTGELFF.

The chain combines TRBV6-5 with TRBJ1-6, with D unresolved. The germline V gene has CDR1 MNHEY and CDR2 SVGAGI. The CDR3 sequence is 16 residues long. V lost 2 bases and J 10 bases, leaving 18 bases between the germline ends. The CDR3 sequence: CASSYIEADPESPLHF. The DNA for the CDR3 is TGTGCCAGCAGTTACATCGAAGCAGATCCAGAATCACCCCTCCACTTT.

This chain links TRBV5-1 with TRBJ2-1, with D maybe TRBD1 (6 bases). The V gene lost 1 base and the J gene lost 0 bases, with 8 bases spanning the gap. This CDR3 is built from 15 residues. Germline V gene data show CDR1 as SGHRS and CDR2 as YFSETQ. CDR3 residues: CASSLTGNSYNEQFF. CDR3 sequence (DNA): TGCGCCAGCAGCTTGACAGGGAACTCCTACAATGAGCAGTTCTTC.

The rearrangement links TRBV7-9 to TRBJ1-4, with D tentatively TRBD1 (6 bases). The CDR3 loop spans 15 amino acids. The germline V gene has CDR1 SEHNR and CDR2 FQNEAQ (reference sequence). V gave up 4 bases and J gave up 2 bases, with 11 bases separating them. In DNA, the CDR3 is TGTGCCAGCAGCTCAAAGGGGGTTACTAATGAAAAACTGTTTTTT. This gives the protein CASSSKGVTNEKLFF.

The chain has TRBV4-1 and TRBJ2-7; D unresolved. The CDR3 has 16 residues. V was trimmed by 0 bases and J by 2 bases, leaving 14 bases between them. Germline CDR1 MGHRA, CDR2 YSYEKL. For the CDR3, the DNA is TGCGCCAGCAGCCAAGATTCATCGGGCCAACCCTACGAGCAGTACTTC. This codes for CASSQDSSGQPYEQYF.

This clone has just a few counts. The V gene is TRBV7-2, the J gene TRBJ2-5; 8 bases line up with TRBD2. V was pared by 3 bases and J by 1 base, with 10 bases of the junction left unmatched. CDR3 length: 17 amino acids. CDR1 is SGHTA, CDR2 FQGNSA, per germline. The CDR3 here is CASSFSGAAQTQETQYF. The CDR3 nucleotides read TGTGCCAGCAGCTTTAGCGGGGCAGCCCAAACCCAAGAGACCCAGTACTTC.

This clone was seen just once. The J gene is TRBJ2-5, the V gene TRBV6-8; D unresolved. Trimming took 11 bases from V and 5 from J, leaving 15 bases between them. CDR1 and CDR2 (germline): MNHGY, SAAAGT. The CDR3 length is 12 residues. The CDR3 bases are TGTGCCTTCCGCGGCAGCTTGGAGACCCAGTACTTC. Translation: CAFRGSLETQYF.

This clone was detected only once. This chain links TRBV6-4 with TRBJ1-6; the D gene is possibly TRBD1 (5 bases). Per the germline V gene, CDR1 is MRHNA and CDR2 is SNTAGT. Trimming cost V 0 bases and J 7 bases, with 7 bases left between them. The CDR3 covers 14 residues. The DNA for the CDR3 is TGTGCCAGCAGTGACTCCGGGACCAATTCACCCCTCCACTTT. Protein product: CASSDSGTNSPLHF.

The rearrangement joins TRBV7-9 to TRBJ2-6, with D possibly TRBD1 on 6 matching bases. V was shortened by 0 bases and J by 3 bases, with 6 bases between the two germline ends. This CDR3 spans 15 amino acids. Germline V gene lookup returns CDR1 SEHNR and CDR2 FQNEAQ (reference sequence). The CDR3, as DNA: TGTGCCAGCAGCTTAGCACAGGGTGGGGCCAACGTCCTGACTTTC. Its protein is CASSLAQGGANVLTF.

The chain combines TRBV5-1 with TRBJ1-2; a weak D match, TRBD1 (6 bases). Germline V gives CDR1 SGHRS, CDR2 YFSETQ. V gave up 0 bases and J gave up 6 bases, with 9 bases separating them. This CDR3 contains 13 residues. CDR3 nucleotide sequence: TGCGCCAGCAGCTTGGACAGGGCAGATGGCTACACCTTC. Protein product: CASSLDRADGYTF.

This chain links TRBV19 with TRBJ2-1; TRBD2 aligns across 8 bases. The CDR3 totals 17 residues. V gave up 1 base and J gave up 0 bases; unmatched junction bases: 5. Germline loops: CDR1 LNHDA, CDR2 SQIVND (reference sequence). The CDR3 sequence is CASSIGSGGSSYNEQFF. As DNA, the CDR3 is TGTGCCAGTAGTATAGGGAGCGGGGGAAGCTCCTACAATGAGCAGTTCTTC.

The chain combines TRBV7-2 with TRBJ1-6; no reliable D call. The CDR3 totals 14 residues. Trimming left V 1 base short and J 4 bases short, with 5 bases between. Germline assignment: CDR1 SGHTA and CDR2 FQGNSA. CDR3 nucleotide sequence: TGTGCCAGCAGCTTAGACGGTTATAATTCACCCCTCCACTTT. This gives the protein CASSLDGYNSPLHF.

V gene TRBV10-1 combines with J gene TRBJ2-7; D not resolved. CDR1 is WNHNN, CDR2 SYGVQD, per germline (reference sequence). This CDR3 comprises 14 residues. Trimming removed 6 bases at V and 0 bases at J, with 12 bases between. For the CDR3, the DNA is TGCGCCAGCAGAATTGGTAGGTTCTCCTACGAGCAGTACTTC. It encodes CASRIGRFSYEQYF.

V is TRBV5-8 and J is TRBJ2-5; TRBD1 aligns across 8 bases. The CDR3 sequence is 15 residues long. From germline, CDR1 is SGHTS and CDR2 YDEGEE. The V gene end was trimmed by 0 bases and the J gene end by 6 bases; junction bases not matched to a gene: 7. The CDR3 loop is CASSLGQGKGKTQYF. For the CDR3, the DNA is TGTGCCAGCAGCTTGGGACAGGGGAAGGGAAAGACCCAGTACTTC.

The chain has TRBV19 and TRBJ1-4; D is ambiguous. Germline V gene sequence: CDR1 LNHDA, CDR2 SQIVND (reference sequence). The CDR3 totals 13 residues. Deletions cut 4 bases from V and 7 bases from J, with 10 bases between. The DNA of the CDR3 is TGTGCCAGTAGTACCGGGCCGGCTGAAAAACTGTTTTTT. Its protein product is CASSTGPAEKLFF.

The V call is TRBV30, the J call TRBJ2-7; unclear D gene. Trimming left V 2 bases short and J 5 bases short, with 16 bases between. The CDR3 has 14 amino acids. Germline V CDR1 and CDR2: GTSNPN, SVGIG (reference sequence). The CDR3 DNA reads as TGTGCCTGGAGTTATGACGGTGGCAGGAACGAGCAGTACTTC. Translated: CAWSYDGGRNEQYF. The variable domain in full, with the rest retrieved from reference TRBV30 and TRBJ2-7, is SQTIHQWPATLVQPVGSPLSLECTVEGTSNPNLYWYRQAAGRGLQLLFYSVGIGQISSEVPQNLSASRPQDRQFILSSKKLLLSDSGFYLCAWSYDGGRNEQYFGPGTRLTVT.

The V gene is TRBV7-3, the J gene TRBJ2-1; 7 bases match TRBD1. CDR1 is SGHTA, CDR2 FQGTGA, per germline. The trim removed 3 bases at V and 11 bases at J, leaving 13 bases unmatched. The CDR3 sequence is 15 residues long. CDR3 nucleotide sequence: TGTGCCAGCAGCTTTAAGGGGGCCAGTCTCTCTAAGCAGTTCTTC. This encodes CASSFKGASLSKQFF. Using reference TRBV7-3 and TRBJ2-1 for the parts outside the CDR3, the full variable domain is GAGVSQTPSNKVTEKGKYVELRCDPISGHTALYWYRQSLGQGPEFLIYFQGTGAADDSGLPNDRFFAVRPEGSVSTLKIQRTERGDSAVYLCASSFKGASLSKQFFGPGTRLTVL.